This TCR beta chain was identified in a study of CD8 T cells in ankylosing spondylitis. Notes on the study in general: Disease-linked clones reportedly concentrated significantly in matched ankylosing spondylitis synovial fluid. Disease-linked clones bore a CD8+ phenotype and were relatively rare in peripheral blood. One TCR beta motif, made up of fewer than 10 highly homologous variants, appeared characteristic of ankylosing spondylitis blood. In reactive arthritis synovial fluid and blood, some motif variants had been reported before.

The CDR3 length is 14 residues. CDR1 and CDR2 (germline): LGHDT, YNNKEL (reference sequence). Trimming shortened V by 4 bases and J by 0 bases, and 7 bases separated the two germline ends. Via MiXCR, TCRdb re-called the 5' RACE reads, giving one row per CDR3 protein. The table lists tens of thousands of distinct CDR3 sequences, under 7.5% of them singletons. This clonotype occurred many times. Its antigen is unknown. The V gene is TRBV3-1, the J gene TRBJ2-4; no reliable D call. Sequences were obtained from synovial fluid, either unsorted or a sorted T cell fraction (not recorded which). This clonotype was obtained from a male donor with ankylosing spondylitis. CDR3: CASSPILAKNIQYF. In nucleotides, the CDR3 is TGTGCCAGCAGCCCGATACTAGCCAAAAACATTCAGTACTTC.